This T cell receptor beta chain was recorded in a study of metastatic and nonmetastatic thyroid tumors. On the study more broadly: It was across blood and tumor or nodule tissue from malignant and benign thyroid patients that repertoires were compared.

No treatment had been given to any patient before thyroid surgery. With MiXCR, TCRdb reprocessed the PCR reads. The table lists 91,000 or so clones, approximately 12% of them singletons. The germline gives CDR1 SGHNT, CDR2 YYREEE (reference sequence). V was trimmed by 2 bases and J by 7 bases, leaving 12 bases between them. The CDR3 loop spans 13 amino acids. The sample was blood. The TCR comes from a female donor with papillary thyroid cancer or a benign thyroid nodule (not recorded which). Some clones in this sample may be carry-over from other donors' samples. The chain employs TRBV5-4 and TRBJ1-2; a possible D gene is TRBD1 (6 bases). The CDR3 loop reads CASSFLGTFGYTF. CDR3 nucleotides: TGTGCCAGCAGCTTCCTGGGGACATTTGGCTACACCTTC.